This T cell receptor beta chain was found in a study of blood T cell repertoires in COVID-19. About the study: Material from acute and convalescent COVID-19 was sourced from the United States, Italy and Spain. PBMCs, B-cell-depleted T cells, or T cells were the source of the cDNA or gDNA that made up the material.

This CDR3 spans 16 amino acids. Per the original methods: The authors estimated nucleated cell counts from reference gene primer amplification. Assay: immunoSEQ multiplex PCR; the TCRdb copy retains only in-frame clones and omits some. V and J calls and clone size are copied from that table; D and trimming were computed from the DNA. The sample includes 150,000 to 200,000 clones, approximately 80% of them seen just once. This sequence originates from a man between 65 and 85 years old who had recovered from COVID-19. What was sequenced was peripheral blood. The chain has TRBV21-1 and TRBJ1-6. TRBV21-1 is a pseudogene segment. The CDR3 DNA follows: TGTGCCAGCAGCAAAGAGAGGAGCTCCTATAATTCACCCCTCCACTTT. Translating it yields CASSKERSSYNSPLHF.